These 8 T cell receptor beta chains were all obtained from the same sample, sequenced in a study of cytomegalovirus exposure and HLA in healthy donors. PCR primers comprised 60 Vbeta and 13 Jbeta primers. The assay was immunoSEQ multiplex PCR, and TCRdb's table has in-frame clones only and misses some. The sample holds approximately 120,000 clones, 74% seen once. The sequenced material came from PBMCs. The receptors shown here come from a man aged 35 to 55 in good health and CMV-seropositive.

This rearrangement joins TRBV29-1 to TRBJ2-6; D is unclear. The V gene lost 6 bases and the J gene lost 0 bases, with 9 bases spanning the gap. Germline assignment: CDR1 SQVTM and CDR2 ANQGSEA. This CDR3 has 14 amino acids. CDR3 in amino acids: CSVESYSGANVLTF. The CDR3 nucleotides read TGCAGCGTGGAGAGTTACTCTGGGGCCAACGTCCTGACTTTC.

This clone has only one observation. One junction end does not reproduce the germline sequence, and a read error may be involved. The chain links TRBV2 to TRBJ1-1; 7 bases fit TRBD1. CDR1 SNHLY and CDR2 FYNNEI come from the germline V gene. The CDR3 sequence is 14 residues long. The CDR3 nucleotides are TGTGCCAGCAGCGGAACAGGGGTGAAGACTGAAGCTTTCTTT. This sequence encodes CASSGTGVKTEAFF.

The chain recombines TRBV28 with TRBJ2-7; the match to TRBD1 covers 10 bases. This CDR3 is built from 18 residues. The trim removed 6 bases at V and 1 base at J, leaving 15 bases unmatched. The germline V gene encodes CDR1 MDHEN and CDR2 SYDVKM. The CDR3, as DNA: TGTGCCAGCAGATATCGGACAGGGGGTGCTTCGTATTCCTACGAGCAGTACTTC. Encoded protein: CASRYRTGGASYSYEQYF.

DNA for the CDR3: TGTGCCAGTAGTACCTTAGCGGGAGAGGGAGATACGCAGTATTTT. It codes for CASSTLAGEGDTQYF. J is TRBJ2-3 and V is TRBV19; 9 bases are a match to TRBD2. V shed 4 bases and J 5 bases; nucleotides not matched to a gene: 7. The CDR3 runs 15 residues. Germline CDR1 reads LNHDA; CDR2 reads SQIVND (reference sequence).

The chain joins TRBV18 to TRBJ2-3, with 11 nucleotides matching TRBD2. Germline loops: CDR1 KGHSH, CDR2 LQKENI. Unmatched junction bases numbered 9, after V lost 5 bases and J lost 5 bases. This CDR3 region has 16 residues. The CDR3 is CASSTGLAAPGDTQYF. In nucleotides, the CDR3 is TGTGCCAGCTCAACGGGACTAGCGGCTCCCGGAGATACGCAGTATTTT. The full variable domain, with the rest looked up from reference TRBV18 and TRBJ2-3, is NAGVMQNPRHLVRRRGQEARLRCSPMKGHSHVYWYRQLPEEGLKFMVYLQKENIIDESGMPKERFSAEFPKEGPSILRIQQVVRGDSAAYFCASSTGLAAPGDTQYFGPGTRLTVL.

This chain links TRBV4-3 with TRBJ2-7, with a possible D match to TRBD2 (6 bases). This CDR3 has 17 amino acids. The V gene lost 2 bases and the J gene lost 0 bases, with 17 bases spanning the gap. Per the germline V gene, CDR1 is LGHNA and CDR2 is YSLEER. DNA of the CDR3: TGCGCCAGCAGCCAAACCCTTCACCGGGACTCCTCCTACGAGCAGTACTTC. Translated: CASSQTLHRDSSYEQYF.

This chain uses TRBV7-3 with TRBJ2-4, with 7 bases lining up with TRBD2. From germline, CDR1 is SGHTA and CDR2 FQGTGA. The CDR3 runs 16 residues. Trimming removed 1 base from V and 1 base from J; junction bases left unmatched: 4. CDR3 sequence reads: CASSLKNGRAKNIQYF. Written as DNA, the CDR3 is TGTGCCAGCAGCTTAAAGAACGGGAGGGCCAAAAACATTCAGTACTTC.

The rearrangement links TRBV19 to TRBJ2-2; D unresolved. Germline V gene data show CDR1 as LNHDA and CDR2 as SQIVND (reference sequence). V gave up 7 bases and J gave up 8 bases, with 11 bases separating them. The CDR3 is 12 amino acids. CDR3 DNA: TGTGCCAGTATGTTCCCTTATGGGGAGCTGTTTTTT. Translating it yields CASMFPYGELFF.